The rows below give T cell receptor beta chains drawn from one sample of a study of T cells after yellow fever vaccination. TCRdb fed the 5' RACE reads into MiXCR, producing one record per CDR3 protein. The sample has 610,000 or so distinct CDR3 sequences; 12% are singletons. This material consisted of PBMCs, taken on the day of the yellow fever booster vaccination. The receptors stem from a man in his thirties or forties who received the YFV17D yellow fever vaccine. Each CDR3 is given with its conserved first and last residue. The order of the fields is J gene, clone size, D gene, V gene, CDR3 length, CDR3 DNA, CDR3 protein. A D gene is named only where the DNA matches it firmly. Clone sizes are given selectively: once, few, many, or a class where the clone is expanded.

>TRBJ2-7|-|TRBD2|TRBV20-1|13
TGCAGTGTTATAGCGGGGGGGGCCTACGAGCAGTACTTC
CSVIAGGAYEQYF
>TRBJ2-1|few|TRBD2|TRBV19|17
TGTGCCAGTAGTGGGCTGACTAGCGGGAGGGGCAACAATGAGCAGTTCTTC
CASSGLTSGRGNNEQFF
>TRBJ1-4|-|-|TRBV7-9|13
TGTGCCAGCAGCGAGGGGGGTGCTGAAAAACTGTTTTTT
CASSEGGAEKLFF
>TRBJ2-2|few|-|TRBV19|13
TGTGCCAGTAGTATCCGGAGGACCGGGGAGCTGTTTTTT
CASSIRRTGELFF
>TRBJ2-5|-|TRBD2|TRBV7-9|15
TGTGCCAGCAGCTTAGCGGTAGCGGGGCAAGAGACCCAGTACTTC
CASSLAVAGQETQYF
>TRBJ2-3|many|TRBD2|TRBV12-3/TRBV12-4|15
TGTGCCAGCAGGTTAGCGGGAGGACGGACAGATACGCAGTATTTT
CASRLAGGRTDTQYF
>TRBJ2-1|-|TRBD2|TRBV25-1|15
TGTGCCAGCAGTCTTGTGGTAGCGGGAGACAATGAGCAGTTCTTC
CASSLVVAGDNEQFF
>TRBJ2-1|-|-|TRBV6-5|13
TGTGCCAGCAGCTACCAGGGGTACAATGAGCAGTTCTTC
CASSYQGYNEQFF
>TRBJ1-2|-|-|TRBV30|12
TGTGCCTGGAGTCCCAAAGGTGGCGGCTACACCTTC
CAWSPKGGGYTF
>TRBJ2-3|-|TRBD2|TRBV20-1|16
TGCAGTGCTATCTCCGGGACTAGCAGGTACACAGATACGCAGTATTTT
CSAISGTSRYTDTQYF
>TRBJ2-7|-|TRBD2|TRBV5-1|18
TGCGCCAGCAGCTTGATGGCGGGAGGGCTAGGGGAGTCCTACGAGCAGTACTTC
CASSLMAGGLGESYEQYF
>TRBJ2-2|many|-|TRBV7-2|13
TGTGCCAGCAGCGGGGCGGGAACCGGGGAGCTGTTTTTT
CASSGAGTGELFF
>TRBJ2-3|-|-|TRBV29-1|13
TGCAGCGTTGATGGCAGGAGGGGTGATACGCAGTATTTT
CSVDGRRGDTQYF
>TRBJ2-2|many|TRBD2|TRBV3-1|18
TGTGCCAGCAGCCTTAGCTCCGGACTAGCGGGAATTGGCGGGGAGCTGTTTTTT
CASSLSSGLAGIGGELFF
>TRBJ2-1|once|-|TRBV12-3/TRBV12-4|14
TGTGCCAGCAACAACAGGGATTTCTACAATGAGCAGTTCTTC
CASNNRDFYNEQFF
>TRBJ2-2|-|-|TRBV20-1|15
TGCAGTGCTAGCGAAGTTTACAGGGACTCCGGGGAGCTGTTTTTT
CSASEVYRDSGELFF
>TRBJ2-5|-|TRBD2|TRBV7-3|14
TGTGCCAGCAGCCCCCGGGGGGAACAAGAGACCCAGTACTTC
CASSPRGEQETQYF
>TRBJ2-7|many|-|TRBV25-1|16
TGTGCCAGCAGTTCAGGGGAGGGGCTAGCCGTCTACGAGCAGTACTTC
CASSSGEGLAVYEQYF
>TRBJ2-7|few|-|TRBV27|15
TGTGCCAGCAGTTTAAGGGAGGGGGGACCCTACGAGCAGTACTTC
CASSLREGGPYEQYF
>TRBJ1-2|-|-|TRBV7-2|14
TGTGCCAGCAGCTTACCCAGGGTGGGACATGGCTACACCTTC
CASSLPRVGHGYTF
>TRBJ2-4|-|TRBD1|TRBV20-1|15
TGCAGTGCTCGGACAGGGGGCTTGGCCAAAAACATTCAGTACTTC
CSARTGGLAKNIQYF
>TRBJ2-5|few|-|TRBV20-1|15
TGCAGTGCTAGAGATCTAAGTAGCAGCCAAGAGACCCAGTACTTC
CSARDLSSSQETQYF
>TRBJ2-7|few|-|TRBV20-1|13
TGCAGTGCTAGTCTCCGCGGAAGGTACGAGCAGTACTTC
CSASLRGRYEQYF
>TRBJ2-7|few|-|TRBV29-1|13
TGCAGCGTTGAAGATCCAGGGGCCTACGAGCAGTACTTC
CSVEDPGAYEQYF
>TRBJ2-5|-|TRBD2|TRBV7-9|15
TGTGCCAGCAGCTTTTCCGGGACTAGCGGGACAGCCCAGTACTTC
CASSFSGTSGTAQYF
>TRBJ2-5|-|-|TRBV4-3|16
TGCGCCAGCAGCCAAGCGTCCGCCTCAGGGAGGGAGACCCAGTACTTC
CASSQASASGRETQYF
>TRBJ2-7|once|TRBD1|TRBV5-8|15
TGTGACAGCAGCTCCTTTAAACGACAGGGACCCGAGCAGTACTTC
CDSSSFKRQGPEQYF
>TRBJ2-7|few|TRBD2|TRBV4-1|16
TGCGCCAGCAGCCAAGTACCTGGGACTACTTTATACGAGCAGTACTTC
CASSQVPGTTLYEQYF
>TRBJ2-7|-|-|TRBV25-1|14
TGTGCCAGCAGCGGCTGGGACACTACCTACGAGCAGTACTTC
CASSGWDTTYEQYF
>TRBJ2-7|-|-|TRBV7-2|13
TGTGCCAGCAGCTTAGTCGAGCTTTCCGAGCAGTACTTC
CASSLVELSEQYF
>TRBJ2-6|few|-|TRBV30|13
TGTGCCACCCAGGCCTCTGGGGCCAACGTCCTGACTTTC
CATQASGANVLTF
>TRBJ2-4|-|TRBD2|TRBV5-6|15
TGTGCCAGCATCCGAATGGGGAGGGCGGGGGACATTCAGTACTTC
CASIRMGRAGDIQYF
>TRBJ1-5|-|-|TRBV4-2|22
TGTGCCAGCAGCCACGGTCCTGCGGGACAAGACTCCCTCAGCTATAGCAATCAGCCCCAGCATTTT
CASSHGPAGQDSLSYSNQPQHF
>TRBJ2-6|few|-|TRBV6-4|16
TGTGCCAGCAGTGACTTAGGGAGCTCTGGGGCCAACGTCCTGACTTTC
CASSDLGSSGANVLTF